These 17 T cell receptor beta chains originate from one sample sequenced in a study of blood T cells in healthy people across ages. Then a second PCR, running roughly 7 to 11 cycles, was carried out with a sample-barcoded 5' primer and a J-beta primer mix. TCRdb itself ran the 5' RACE reads through MiXCR, one entry per CDR3 protein. The table shows hundreds of thousands of distinct CDR3 sequences, with less than 40% occurring only once. Sequencing was carried out using blood. The receptors were sampled from a woman at least 80 years old in good health.

The rearrangement uses TRBV20-1 and TRBJ2-1; D is uncertain. The CDR3 runs to 11 residues. Trimming stripped 1 base from V and 13 bases from J, with 11 bases between. CDR1 and CDR2 from the germline V gene are DFQATT and SNEGSKA (reference sequence). The CDR3 reads CSARVGSSQFF. The CDR3 DNA is TGCAGTGCTAGAGTTGGCTCCAGCCAGTTCTTC.

This clonotype has a handful of counts. This chain uses TRBV7-7 with TRBJ2-2; TRBD1 aligns across 8 bases. Trimming removed 4 bases from V and 3 bases from J; junction bases left unmatched: 4. Germline values: CDR1 SSHAT, CDR2 FNYEAQ (reference sequence). This CDR3 region has 15 residues. The DNA for the CDR3 is TGTGCCAGCAGCTACGACAGGGGTGACACCGGGGAGCTGTTTTTT. This encodes CASSYDRGDTGELFF. The variable domain in full, with the rest retrieved from reference TRBV7-7 and TRBJ2-2, is GAGVSQSPRYKVTKRGQDVTLRCDPISSHATLYWYQQALGQGPEFLTYFNYEAQPDKSGLPSDRFSAERPEGSISTLTIQRTEQRDSAMYRCASSYDRGDTGELFFGEGSRLTVL.

The chain recombines TRBV10-3 with TRBJ2-3; 7 nucleotides agree with TRBD1. Per the germline V gene, CDR1 is ENHRY and CDR2 is SYGVKD. This CDR3 comprises 15 residues. J gave up 2 bases and V 2 bases, and 4 bases lay outside the gene matches. The CDR3 here is CAISEGDRFTDTQYF. The CDR3 DNA is TGTGCCATCAGTGAGGGGGACAGATTCACAGATACGCAGTATTTT.

This clonotype was counted at least ten times. The chain joins TRBV4-3 to TRBJ1-1, with TRBD1 as a possible D gene (5 bases). Germline V gene sequence: CDR1 LGHNA, CDR2 YSLEER. V lost 0 bases and J 3 bases, leaving 14 bases between the germline ends. The CDR3 has 16 residues. Written as DNA, the CDR3 is TGCGCCAGCAGCCAAGAGAGGGGCCGGCCTTACACTGAAGCTTTCTTT. The encoded protein is CASSQERGRPYTEAFF.

This clonotype came up many times. The chain employs TRBV24-1 and TRBJ2-3; D ambiguous. The CDR3 is 16 residues long. V was shortened by 3 bases and J by 4 bases, with 16 bases between the two germline ends. Germline loops: CDR1 KGHDR, CDR2 SFDVKD. CDR3 loop: CATSDQLGGKADTQYF. CDR3 nucleotide sequence: TGTGCCACCAGTGATCAGTTGGGCGGAAAGGCAGATACGCAGTATTTT.

The rearrangement joins TRBV27 to TRBJ2-7; the match to TRBD2 covers 8 bases. V gave up 0 bases and J gave up 7 bases; unmatched junction bases: 2. Germline V lookup: CDR1 MNHEY, CDR2 SMNVEV (reference sequence). The length of the CDR3 is 13 residues. The CDR3 region is CASSLSSGGEQYF. CDR3 nucleotide sequence: TGTGCCAGCAGTTTATCTTCGGGGGGGGAGCAGTACTTC.

The chain combines TRBV5-1 with TRBJ2-1; D gene unclear. V lost 2 bases to trimming and J lost 2 bases, with 8 bases between them. The CDR3 contains 14 residues. CDR1 and CDR2 (germline): SGHRS, YFSETQ. Here the CDR3 DNA reads TGCGCCAGCAGCTTTGGTCCAGCCTACAATGAGCAGTTCTTC. This sequence encodes CASSFGPAYNEQFF.

This clonotype was found many times. The gene calls are TRBV5-6 and TRBJ2-7, with 9 bases fitting TRBD1. V gave up 5 bases and J gave up 1 base; unmatched junction bases: 7. Germline CDR1 and CDR2: SGHDT and YYEEEE. The CDR3 is 15 residues long. The CDR3 loop reads CASRSWDRVSYEQYF. The CDR3 DNA reads TGTGCCAGCAGAAGTTGGGACAGGGTGTCCTACGAGCAGTACTTC.

The chain combines TRBV24-1 with TRBJ1-1, with D unclear. The CDR3 has 12 amino acids. Germline CDR1 and CDR2: KGHDR and SFDVKD. V lost 3 bases, J lost 8 bases, and 9 bases lay in between. The chain's CDR3 is CATSDLGEEAFF. CDR3 nucleotide sequence: TGTGCCACCAGTGATCTTGGCGAGGAAGCTTTCTTT.

This clonotype was seen ten or more times. V gene TRBV27 combines with J gene TRBJ1-2, with TRBD1 matching over 10 bases. This CDR3 has 15 amino acids. V shed 5 bases, J shed 4 bases, and the junction held 7 bases outside the gene matches. CDR1 is MNHEY and CDR2 is SMNVEV in the germline V gene (reference sequence). CDR3 nucleotide sequence: TGTGCCAGCAGTGCGTCGACAGGGGGCTCCTATGGCTACACCTTC. Its protein product is CASSASTGGSYGYTF.

The chain has TRBV3-1 and TRBJ2-1, with D perhaps TRBD2 (6 bases). Trimming left V 1 base short and J 5 bases short, with 15 bases between. CDR3 length: 16 residues. The V gene's germline CDR1 is LGHDT and CDR2 YNNKEL (reference sequence). The CDR3 DNA follows: TGTGCCAGCAGCCAAGGACTAGTGGGGGTCCACAATGAGCAGTTCTTC. Its translation is CASSQGLVGVHNEQFF.

This clonotype was observed a few times. The chain carries TRBV20-1 and TRBJ2-1; D tentatively reads TRBD1 or TRBD2 (6 bases each). The J call may be wrong; the DNA end is better matched by TRBJ2-7. CDR1 and CDR2 (germline): DFQATT, SNEGSKA (reference sequence). The CDR3 is 15 residues long. CDR3 sequence reads: CSARRGGSSYNEQYF. CDR3 sequence (DNA): TGCAGTGCTCGTAGAGGGGGGAGCTCCTACAATGAGCAGTACTTC.

This clonotype came up many times. The chain couples TRBV3-1 to TRBJ2-1; D remains ambiguous. Germline loops: CDR1 LGHDT, CDR2 YNNKEL (reference sequence). V lost 0 bases, J lost 0 bases, and 6 bases lay in between. The CDR3 has 15 amino acids. In DNA, the CDR3 is TGTGCCAGCAGCCAAGATCCGAGCTCCTACAATGAGCAGTTCTTC. Translated: CASSQDPSSYNEQFF.

This clonotype turned up a few times. The chain is built from TRBV5-7 and TRBJ2-1; the D gene is possibly TRBD2 (6 bases). TRBV5-7 carries the ORF label, with uncertain function. Trimming took 0 bases from V and 7 from J, leaving 17 bases between them. CDR3 length equals 16 residues. The CDR3 region is CASSLAGSETGNEQFF. In DNA, the CDR3 is TGTGCCAGCAGCTTGGCCGGGAGCGAAACGGGGAATGAGCAGTTCTTC.

The gene calls are TRBV24-1 and TRBJ2-7; tentatively, D is TRBD1 (6 bases). This CDR3 comprises 14 residues. Looked up from germline, CDR1 is KGHDR and CDR2 is SFDVKD. Trimming left V 3 bases short and J 2 bases short, with 10 bases between. The CDR3 sequence: CATSDPRTAYEQYV. CDR3 DNA: TGTGCCACCAGTGATCCTAGGACAGCCTACGAGCAGTACGTC.

This clonotype was found a few times. A much larger clone differs from this one at a single base, so this may be a read error. The chain employs TRBV5-1 and TRBJ2-5; D may be TRBD1 or TRBD2 (7 bases each). V gave up 4 bases and J gave up 11 bases, with 27 bases separating them. This CDR3 contains 16 residues. Germline assignment: CDR1 SGHRS and CDR2 YFSETQ. The CDR3 reads CASSPDATGLAGEQYF. DNA for the CDR3: TGCGCCAGCAGCCCGGACGCGACAGGGTTGGCGGGAGAGCAGTACTTC.

Many counts were recorded for this clonotype. This rearrangement joins TRBV29-1 to TRBJ2-1; the D is unclear. Germline-derived CDR1 and CDR2 are SQVTM and ANQGSEA. Trimming cost V 3 bases and J 5 bases, with 5 bases left between them. The CDR3 runs to 11 residues. CDR3 nucleotides: TGCAGCGTTGACTTCCACAATGAGCAGTTCTTC. It specifies CSVDFHNEQFF.